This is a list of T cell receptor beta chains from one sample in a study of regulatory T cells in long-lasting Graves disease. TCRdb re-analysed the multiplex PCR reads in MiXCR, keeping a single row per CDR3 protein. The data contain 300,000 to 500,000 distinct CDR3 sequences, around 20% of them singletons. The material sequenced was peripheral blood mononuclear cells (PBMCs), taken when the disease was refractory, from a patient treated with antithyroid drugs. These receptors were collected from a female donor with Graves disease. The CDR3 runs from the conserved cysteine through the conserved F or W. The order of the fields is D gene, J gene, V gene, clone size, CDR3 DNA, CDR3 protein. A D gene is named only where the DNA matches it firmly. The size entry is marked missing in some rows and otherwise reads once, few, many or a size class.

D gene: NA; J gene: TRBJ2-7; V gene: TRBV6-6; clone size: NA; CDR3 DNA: TGTACCAGCAGTTACTCGGCAGGGTTGGGATACGAGCAGTACTTC; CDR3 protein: CTSSYSAGLGYEQYF
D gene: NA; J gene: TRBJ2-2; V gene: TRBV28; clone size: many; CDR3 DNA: TGTGCCAGCAGTTTATCGGAGTGGGAGCTGTTTTTT; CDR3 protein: CASSLSEWELFF
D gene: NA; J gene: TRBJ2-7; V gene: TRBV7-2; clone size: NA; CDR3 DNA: TGTGCCAGCAGCTTGGAATCGGGGGAGCAGTACTTC; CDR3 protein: CASSLESGEQYF
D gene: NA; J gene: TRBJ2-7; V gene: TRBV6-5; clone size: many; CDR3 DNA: TGTGCCAGCAGTTTCGGCAGGGAATACGAGCAGTACTTC; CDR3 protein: CASSFGREYEQYF
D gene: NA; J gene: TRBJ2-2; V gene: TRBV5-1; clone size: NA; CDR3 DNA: TGCGCCAGCAGCCCGGACAAGCAACTCGGGGAGCTGTTTTTT; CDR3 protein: CASSPDKQLGELFF
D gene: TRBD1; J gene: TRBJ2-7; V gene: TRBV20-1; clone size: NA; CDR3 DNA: TGCAGTGCCTTGGACAGGGTCCACGAGCAGTACTTC; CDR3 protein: CSALDRVHEQYF
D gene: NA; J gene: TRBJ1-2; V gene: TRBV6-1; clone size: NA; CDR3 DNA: TGTGCCAGCAATCGGCAGGTTGTTATATCCGATGGCTACACCTTC; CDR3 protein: CASNRQVVISDGYTF
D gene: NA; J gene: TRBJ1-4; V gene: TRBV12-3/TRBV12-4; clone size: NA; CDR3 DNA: TGTGCCAGCCGGGAGGCGAGGGTTGAAAAACTGTTTTTT; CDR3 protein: CASREARVEKLFF
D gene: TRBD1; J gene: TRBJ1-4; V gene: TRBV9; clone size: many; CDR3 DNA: TGTGCCAGCAGCGGGGACAGGGATGAAAAACTGTTTTTT; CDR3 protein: CASSGDRDEKLFF
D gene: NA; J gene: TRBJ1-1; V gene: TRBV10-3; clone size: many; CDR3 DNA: TGTGCCATCAGTGAGAGGCAGCAGAGTGATGCTTTCTTT; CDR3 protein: CAISERQQSDAFF
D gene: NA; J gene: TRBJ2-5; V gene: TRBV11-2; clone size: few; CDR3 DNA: TGTGCCAGCAGCGCGGCCTGGCCATACTCGGGGAAGCAGTACTTC; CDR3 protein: CASSAAWPYSGKQYF
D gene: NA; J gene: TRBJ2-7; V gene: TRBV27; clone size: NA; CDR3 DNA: TGTGCCAGCAGTTTGTCGTGGGCCTACGAGCAGTACTTC; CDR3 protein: CASSLSWAYEQYF
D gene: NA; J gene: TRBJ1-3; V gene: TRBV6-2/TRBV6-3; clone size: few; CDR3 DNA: TGTGCCAGCAGGATCCCTAACGGAAACACCATATATTTT; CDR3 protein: CASRIPNGNTIYF
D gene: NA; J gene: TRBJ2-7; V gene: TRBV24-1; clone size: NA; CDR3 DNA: TGTGCCATCAGTGATGACCTAGAGCGTACCACCTACGAGCAGTACTTC; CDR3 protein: CAISDDLERTTYEQYF
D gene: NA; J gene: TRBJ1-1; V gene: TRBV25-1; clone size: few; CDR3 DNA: TGTGCCAGCAGTGCTCCAGGGACATTGAACACTGAAGCTTTCTTT; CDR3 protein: CASSAPGTLNTEAFF
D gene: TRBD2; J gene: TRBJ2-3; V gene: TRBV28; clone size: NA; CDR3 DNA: TGTGCCAGCAGTTTCCGAGCGGGAGGGCCGGGAGATACGCAGTATTTT; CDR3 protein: CASSFRAGGPGDTQYF
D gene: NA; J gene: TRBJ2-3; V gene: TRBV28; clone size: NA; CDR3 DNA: TGTGCCAGCAGTTTCGCTAGCACAGATACGCAGTATTTT; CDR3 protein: CASSFASTDTQYF
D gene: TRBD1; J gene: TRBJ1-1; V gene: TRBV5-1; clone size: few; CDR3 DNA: TGCGCCAGCAGCTGGACAGGGTTGAACACTGAAGCTTTCTTT; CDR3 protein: CASSWTGLNTEAFF
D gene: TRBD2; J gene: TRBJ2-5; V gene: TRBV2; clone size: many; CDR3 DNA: TGTGCCAGCAGTGAATTTGGGCTAGCGGTGCAAGAGACCCAGTACTTC; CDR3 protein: CASSEFGLAVQETQYF
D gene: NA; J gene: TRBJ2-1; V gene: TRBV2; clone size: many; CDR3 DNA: TGTGCCAGCAGTGGACAGAGCAATGAGCAGTTCTTC; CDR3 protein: CASSGQSNEQFF
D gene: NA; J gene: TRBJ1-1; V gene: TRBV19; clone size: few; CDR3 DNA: TGTGCCAGTAGTAACCTCCCCGGCGGGGCTTTCTTT; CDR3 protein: CASSNLPGGAFF
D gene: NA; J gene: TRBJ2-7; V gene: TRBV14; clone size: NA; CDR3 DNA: TGTGCCAGCAGCCAAGATTCTGGGGCCTCCTACGAGCAGTACTTC; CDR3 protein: CASSQDSGASYEQYF
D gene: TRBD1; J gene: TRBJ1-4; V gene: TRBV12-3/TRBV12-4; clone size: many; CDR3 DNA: TGTGCCAGCAGCCCTCTGGGACAGGGGACGGAAAAACTGTTTTTT; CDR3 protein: CASSPLGQGTEKLFF
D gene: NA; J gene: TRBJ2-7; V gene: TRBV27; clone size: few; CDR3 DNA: TGTGCCAGCAGTAGGGACCAGACGGGTTGGGGCGAGCAGTACTTC; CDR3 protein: CASSRDQTGWGEQYF
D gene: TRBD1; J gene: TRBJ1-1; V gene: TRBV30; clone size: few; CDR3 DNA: TGTGCCTGGAGTCCTGGGACAGGGTACTCTGAAGCTTTCTTT; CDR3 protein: CAWSPGTGYSEAFF
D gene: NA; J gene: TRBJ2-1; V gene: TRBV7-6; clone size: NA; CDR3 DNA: TGTGCCAGCAGCCGTGACGGGGACGGCAATGAGCAGTTCTTC; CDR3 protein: CASSRDGDGNEQFF
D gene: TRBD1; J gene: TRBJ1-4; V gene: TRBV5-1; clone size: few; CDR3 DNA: TGCGCCAGCAGCAAGGACAGGGTTGAAAAACTGTTTTTT; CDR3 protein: CASSKDRVEKLFF
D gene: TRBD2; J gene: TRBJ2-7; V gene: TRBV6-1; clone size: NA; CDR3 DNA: TGTGCCAGCATTCAGACTAGCGGGAGGGCCGGTGGCGACGAGCAGTACTTC; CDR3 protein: CASIQTSGRAGGDEQYF
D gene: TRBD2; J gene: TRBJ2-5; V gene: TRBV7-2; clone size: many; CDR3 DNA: TGTGCCAGCAGCGACTTCGGGACTAGCGGGACCCCGGGAGAGACCCAGTACTTC; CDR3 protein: CASSDFGTSGTPGETQYF
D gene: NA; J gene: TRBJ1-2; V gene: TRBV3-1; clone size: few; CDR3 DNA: TGTGCCAGCAGCCAAGAACTGGGGGCGGGCTACACCTTC; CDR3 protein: CASSQELGAGYTF